A single sample gave rise to the 5 T cell receptor beta chains below, sequenced in a study of cytomegalovirus exposure and HLA in healthy donors. With 60 Vbeta and 13 Jbeta primers, the PCR was carried out. Some clones are missing from TCRdb's copy, which holds only in-frame ones; the method was immunoSEQ multiplex PCR. The sample lists about 100,000 clones; about 80% were seen once. Input material: PBMCs. The receptors originated from a woman aged 60 to 75 in good health and CMV-seronegative.

This chain joins TRBV29-1 and TRBJ1-3; a possible D gene is TRBD1 (5 bases). Trimming pared 5 bases from V and 0 bases from J, leaving 8 bases between. CDR1 SQVTM and CDR2 ANQGSEA come from the germline V gene. CDR3 length: 13 residues. CDR3: CSVQGSSGNTIYF. CDR3 nucleotide sequence: TGCAGCGTTCAGGGATCCTCTGGAAACACCATATATTTT.

J is TRBJ2-1 and V is TRBV21-1; the D call TRBD2 from the table was never checked on the DNA. TRBV21-1 is marked as a pseudogene. This CDR3 is 15 amino acids long. CDR3 bases: TGTGCCAGGGGGGGACGGGGCGTAAGAGCATATGAGCAGTTCTTC. Protein sequence: CARGGRGVRAYEQFF.

The chain recombines TRBV28 with TRBJ1-1; no definite D call. This CDR3 is 14 amino acids long. V lost 5 bases, J lost 10 bases, and 20 bases lay in between. Germline V CDR1 and CDR2: MDHEN, SYDVKM. CDR3 DNA sequence: TGTGCCAGCAGTCCGTACTCGGAAGAGGCTCGAGCTTTCTTT. This gives the protein CASSPYSEEARAFF.

The V gene is TRBV19, the J gene TRBJ1-1, with D perhaps matching TRBD1 (5 bases). Germline CDR1 LNHDA, CDR2 SQIVND (reference sequence). V was cut by 6 bases and J by 3 bases, with 14 bases left in between. CDR3 length: 14 residues. CDR3 residues: CASSEQAFDTEAFF. The CDR3 DNA reads as TGTGCCAGTAGCGAACAGGCGTTCGACACTGAAGCTTTCTTT.

The V call is TRBV9, the J call TRBJ2-7, with D possibly matching TRBD1 (5 bases). Trimming took 0 bases from V and 2 from J, leaving 12 bases between them. Germline-derived CDR1 and CDR2 are SGDLS and YYNGEE. This CDR3 is 15 amino acids long. CDR3 bases: TGTGCCAGCAGCGTAGGGGCAGGGATTCCCTACGAGCAGTACTTC. Protein: CASSVGAGIPYEQYF.